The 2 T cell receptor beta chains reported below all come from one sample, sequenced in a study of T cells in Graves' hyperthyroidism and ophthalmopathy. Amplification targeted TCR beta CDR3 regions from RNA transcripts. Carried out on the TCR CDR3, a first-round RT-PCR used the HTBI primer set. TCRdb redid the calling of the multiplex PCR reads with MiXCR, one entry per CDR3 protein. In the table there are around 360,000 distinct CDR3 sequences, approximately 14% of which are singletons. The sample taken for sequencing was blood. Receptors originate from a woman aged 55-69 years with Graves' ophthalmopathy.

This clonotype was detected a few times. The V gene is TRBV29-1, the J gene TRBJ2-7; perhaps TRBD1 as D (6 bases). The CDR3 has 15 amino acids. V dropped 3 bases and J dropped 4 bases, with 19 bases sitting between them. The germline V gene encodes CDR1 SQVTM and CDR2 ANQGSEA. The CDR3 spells CSVEVPLTGHYEQYF. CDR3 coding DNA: TGCAGCGTTGAGGTCCCCTTGACAGGACATTACGAGCAGTACTTC.

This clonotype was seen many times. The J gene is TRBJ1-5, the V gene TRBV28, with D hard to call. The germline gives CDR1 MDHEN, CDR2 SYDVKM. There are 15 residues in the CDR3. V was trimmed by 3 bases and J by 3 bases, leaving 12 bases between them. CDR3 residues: CASSLLRVPNQPQHF. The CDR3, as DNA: TGTGCCAGCAGTTTGTTAAGGGTTCCCAATCAGCCCCAGCATTTT.